This T cell receptor (beta chain) was captured in a study of T cell clones after liver transplantation. Study overall: In this trial, immunosuppression withdrawal was attempted within 2 years of liver transplant.

Data came from immunoSEQ multiplex PCR; TCRdb stores just in-frame clones and leaves some out. The table lists fewer than 70,000 clones, over 55% of them singletons. A few counts support this clone. Its target is unknown. Findings and limits, study-wide: Donor-reactive sequences fell more than third party-reactive ones, suggesting partial deletion.

This TCR derives from a human donor who received a liver transplant. The source material was CD4+ T cells from blood, sampled before liver transplant.

DNA of the CDR3: TGTGCCAGCAGCCAGGATAGGGGAAGGGGACAGAATTCACCCCTCCACTTT. Protein sequence: CASSQDRGRGQNSPLHF. V usage is TRBV7-8 and J usage is TRBJ1-6, with TRBD1 identical over 7 bases. V shed 5 bases and J 7 bases; nucleotides not matched to a gene: 14. Germline V gene lookup returns CDR1 SGHVS and CDR2 FQNEAQ. CDR3 length: 17 residues.